This is a list of T cell receptor beta chains from one sample in a study of T cells after yellow fever vaccination. TCRdb reanalysed the 5' RACE reads using MiXCR and keeps one entry per CDR3 protein. The sample has 300,000 to 400,000 distinct CDR3 sequences, around 8.1% seen once. The specimen was PBMCs, collected roughly seven weeks after the first yellow fever vaccination. The receptors derive from a young man who received the YFV17D yellow fever vaccine. The CDR3 runs from the conserved cysteine through the conserved F or W. Fields, in order: J gene, D gene, clone size, V gene, CDR3 protein, CDR3 DNA. D genes are given only for firm matches. Clone size is stated in some rows and not others, as once, few, many or a class when expanded.

J: TRBJ1-1
D: NA
size: few
V: TRBV28
CDR3: CASYTQTGYHTKAFF
DNA: TGTGCCAGCTACACCCAAACAGGGTACCACACGAAAGCTTTCTTT

J: TRBJ2-2
D: NA
size: many
V: TRBV12-3/TRBV12-4
CDR3: CASERSTNTGELFF
DNA: TGTGCCAGTGAGAGGTCCACGAACACCGGGGAGCTGTTTTTT

J: TRBJ1-1
D: NA
size: NA
V: TRBV10-3
CDR3: CATGQMNTEAFF
DNA: TGTGCCACAGGACAGATGAACACTGAAGCTTTCTTT

J: TRBJ1-6
D: NA
size: many
V: TRBV2
CDR3: CASSGRNSPLHF
DNA: TGTGCCAGCAGTGGGAGGAATTCACCCCTCCACTTT

J: TRBJ2-3
D: TRBD2
size: once
V: TRBV20-1
CDR3: CSAIHLAGGTDTQYF
DNA: TGCAGTGCTATCCACCTAGCGGGGGGCACAGATACGCAGTATTTT

J: TRBJ2-7
D: TRBD1
size: few
V: TRBV15
CDR3: CATSIETGREQYF
DNA: TGTGCCACCAGCATCGAGACAGGGCGGGAGCAGTACTTC

J: TRBJ1-1
D: NA
size: NA
V: TRBV6-1
CDR3: CASSPRRMNTEAFF
DNA: TGTGCCAGCAGTCCGCGGCGGATGAACACTGAAGCTTTCTTT

J: TRBJ2-3
D: TRBD2
size: few
V: TRBV5-1
CDR3: CASSQGRDYADTQYF
DNA: TGCGCCAGCAGCCAGGGTCGGGACTATGCAGATACGCAGTATTTT

J: TRBJ2-1
D: NA
size: few
V: TRBV29-1
CDR3: CSVESSRAYNEQFF
DNA: TGCAGCGTTGAATCCTCGAGGGCTTACAATGAGCAGTTCTTC

J: TRBJ1-1
D: NA
size: NA
V: TRBV6-5
CDR3: CASSYPWDKSGAFF
DNA: TGTGCCAGCAGTTACCCCTGGGACAAATCGGGAGCTTTCTTT

J: TRBJ2-7
D: TRBD1
size: NA
V: TRBV6-5
CDR3: CASSSLLQGVEEQYF
DNA: TGTGCCAGCAGTTCCCTCCTACAGGGGGTGGAAGAGCAGTACTTC

J: TRBJ2-7
D: TRBD1
size: few
V: TRBV7-6
CDR3: CASSFPPRQGSYEQYF
DNA: TGTGCCAGCAGCTTCCCCCCCCGACAGGGGTCCTACGAGCAGTACTTC

J: TRBJ1-5
D: NA
size: many
V: TRBV6-6
CDR3: CASSSEQPQHF
DNA: TGTGCCAGCAGCTCCGAACAGCCCCAGCATTTT

J: TRBJ1-2
D: NA
size: few
V: TRBV20-1
CDR3: CSARSTQTNYGYTF
DNA: TGCAGTGCTAGATCGACGCAAACAAACTATGGCTACACCTTC

J: TRBJ1-1
D: NA
size: NA
V: TRBV7-8
CDR3: CASSTRVNTEAFF
DNA: TGTGCCAGCAGCACCAGGGTGAACACTGAAGCTTTCTTT

J: TRBJ2-1
D: NA
size: few
V: TRBV20-1
CDR3: CSASLNGGVLYNEQFF
DNA: TGCAGTGCTAGCCTGAATGGGGGCGTACTATACAATGAGCAGTTCTTC

J: TRBJ1-4
D: NA
size: NA
V: TRBV5-1
CDR3: CATDTLYLTRVVRSFNEKLFF
DNA: TGCGCCACCGACACCTTGTACCTAACGAGGGTCGTAAGGTCATTTAATGAAAAACTGTTTTTT

J: TRBJ2-5
D: NA
size: NA
V: TRBV14
CDR3: CASSPSAGYQETQYF
DNA: TGTGCCAGCAGCCCCAGTGCCGGCTACCAAGAGACCCAGTACTTC

J: TRBJ1-4
D: TRBD1
size: many
V: TRBV4-1
CDR3: CASSHPPAGQEGEKLFF
DNA: TGCGCCAGCAGCCATCCCCCAGCGGGACAGGAGGGGGAAAAACTGTTTTTT

J: TRBJ1-2
D: TRBD1
size: few
V: TRBV5-1
CDR3: CASSDPGQGARGYTF
DNA: TGCGCCAGCAGCGACCCGGGACAGGGAGCGCGGGGCTACACCTTC

J: TRBJ2-6
D: TRBD1
size: few
V: TRBV4-3
CDR3: CASSQIEGAFSGANVLTF
DNA: TGCGCCAGCAGCCAAATTGAGGGGGCCTTCTCTGGGGCCAACGTCCTGACTTTC

J: TRBJ2-7
D: NA
size: NA
V: TRBV29-1
CDR3: CSVEDPGPAYEQYF
DNA: TGCAGCGTTGAAGACCCCGGTCCAGCCTACGAGCAGTACTTC

J: TRBJ2-3
D: NA
size: few
V: TRBV4-3
CDR3: CASSQSRASDTQYF
DNA: TGCGCCAGCAGCCAATCCCGGGCCTCGGATACGCAGTATTTT

J: TRBJ1-2
D: TRBD1
size: many
V: TRBV6-1
CDR3: CASTPTGTARYGYTF
DNA: TGTGCCAGCACCCCGACCGGGACAGCTCGCTATGGCTACACCTTC

J: TRBJ2-3
D: TRBD1
size: NA
V: TRBV7-2
CDR3: CASSLVGGGVTDTQYF
DNA: TGTGCCAGCAGCTTGGTAGGGGGCGGAGTCACAGATACGCAGTATTTT

J: TRBJ2-5
D: TRBD2
size: few
V: TRBV6-5
CDR3: CASSYRRGSFQETQYF
DNA: TGTGCCAGCAGTTACAGGCGGGGGAGTTTTCAGGAGACCCAGTACTTC

J: TRBJ2-3
D: TRBD2
size: many
V: TRBV4-1
CDR3: CASSHGPPRSSGGQLGDTQYF
DNA: TGCGCCAGCAGCCACGGACCCCCTCGATCTAGCGGGGGGCAATTGGGAGATACGCAGTATTTT

J: TRBJ1-1
D: NA
size: NA
V: TRBV12-3/TRBV12-4
CDR3: CASRPGPVEGAFF
DNA: TGTGCCAGCAGACCAGGACCCGTGGAGGGAGCTTTCTTT

J: TRBJ1-3
D: NA
size: NA
V: TRBV5-8
CDR3: CASSRGTLGNTIYF
DNA: TGTGCCAGCAGCCGCGGGACATTAGGAAACACCATATATTTT

J: TRBJ1-5
D: NA
size: NA
V: TRBV5-1
CDR3: CASSLGFGGGNQPQHF
DNA: TGCGCCAGCAGCTTAGGGTTTGGTGGGGGTAATCAGCCCCAGCATTTT

J: TRBJ2-7
D: NA
size: few
V: TRBV12-3/TRBV12-4
CDR3: CASTLGYSYEQYF
DNA: TGTGCCAGCACCCTAGGCTACAGCTACGAGCAGTACTTC

J: TRBJ2-3
D: NA
size: many
V: TRBV5-1
CDR3: CASSLAPAVADTQYF
DNA: TGCGCCAGCAGCTTGGCGCCAGCGGTCGCAGATACGCAGTATTTT

J: TRBJ1-1
D: TRBD1
size: few
V: TRBV7-9
CDR3: CASRNQGGRGTEAFF
DNA: TGTGCCAGCAGAAATCAAGGGGGCAGAGGCACTGAAGCTTTCTTT

J: TRBJ1-2
D: TRBD1
size: few
V: TRBV15
CDR3: CATTPRQGWDGYTF
DNA: TGTGCCACCACTCCTAGACAGGGTTGGGATGGCTACACCTTC

J: TRBJ2-3
D: NA
size: medium-sized
V: TRBV7-8
CDR3: CASSLRAGSDTQYF
DNA: TGTGCCAGCAGCCTTCGTGCCGGGTCAGATACGCAGTATTTT

J: TRBJ2-1
D: NA
size: NA
V: TRBV6-5
CDR3: CASSYSYPPGSYNEQFF
DNA: TGTGCCAGCAGTTACTCGTACCCTCCGGGGAGCTACAATGAGCAGTTCTTC